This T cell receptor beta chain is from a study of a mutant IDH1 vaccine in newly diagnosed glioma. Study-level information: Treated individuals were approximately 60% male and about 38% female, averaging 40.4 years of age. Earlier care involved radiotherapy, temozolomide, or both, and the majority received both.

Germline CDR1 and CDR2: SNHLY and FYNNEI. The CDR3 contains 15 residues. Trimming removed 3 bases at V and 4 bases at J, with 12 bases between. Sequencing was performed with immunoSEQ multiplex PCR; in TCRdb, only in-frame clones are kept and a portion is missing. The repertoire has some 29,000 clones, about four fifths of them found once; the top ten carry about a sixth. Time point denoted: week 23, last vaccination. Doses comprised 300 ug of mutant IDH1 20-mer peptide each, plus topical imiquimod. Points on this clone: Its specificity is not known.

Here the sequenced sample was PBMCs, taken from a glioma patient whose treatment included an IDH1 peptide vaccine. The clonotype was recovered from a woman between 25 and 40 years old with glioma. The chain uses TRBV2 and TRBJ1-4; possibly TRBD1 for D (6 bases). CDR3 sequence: CASSDDRTFNEKLFF. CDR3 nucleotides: TGTGCCAGCAGTGACGACAGGACCTTTAATGAAAAACTGTTTTTT.